The clone carrying this TCR beta chain was seen a single time. In the original analysis: By means of reference gene primer amplification, nucleated cell counts were estimated. Profiled with immunoSEQ multiplex PCR; TCRdb holds only in-frame clones, not every one. V and J calls and clone size are copied from that table; D and trimming were computed from the DNA. The top ten hold 10% to 12% of the sample, which has tens of thousands of clones, under 85% seen once. The germline V gene has CDR1 SGHVS and CDR2 FNYEAQ. Trimming cost V 3 bases and J 6 bases, with 9 bases left between them. The CDR3 runs to 13 residues. The data are from a study of blood T cell repertoires in COVID-19. The wider study: Sites in the United States, Italy and Spain provided acute and convalescent COVID-19 samples.

The chain is built from TRBV7-6 and TRBJ2-1; no clear D gene. The source is a man between 65 and 85 years old with acute or convalescent COVID-19. Material for sequencing was peripheral blood. The CDR3 DNA reads as TGTGCCAGCAGCTTGCCGACTGGCAATGAGCAGTTCTTC. Its protein product is CASSLPTGNEQFF.